This passage covers 30 T cell receptor beta chains from one sample sequenced in a study of T-cell reconstitution after alpha-beta-depleted transplantation in children. The TCRbeta library incorporated unique molecular identifiers. TCRdb re-called the PCR reads with MiXCR, one entry per CDR3 protein. Of hundreds of thousands of distinct CDR3 sequences listed, 20% to 30% are singletons. Sequenced material: PBMCs, taken before TCRalphabeta/CD19-depleted stem cell transplant. These receptors were obtained from a girl aged 2-10 years with Fanconi anemia, due to receive a stem cell transplant.

V gene TRBV5-4 combines with J gene TRBJ2-4; 10 nucleotides agree with TRBD1. This CDR3 comprises 15 residues. Losses at the gene ends were 0 bases for V and 7 bases for J; bases not matched to a gene: 4. Germline V CDR1 and CDR2: SGHNT, YYREEE (reference sequence). The CDR3 DNA reads as TGTGCCAGCAGCTTGGCTCCGGGACAGGGGAACATTCAGTACTTC. It translates to CASSLAPGQGNIQYF. The entire variable domain, with the rest obtained from reference TRBV5-4 and TRBJ2-4, is as follows: ETGVTQSPTHLIKTRGQQVTLRCSSQSGHNTVSWYQQALGQGPQFIFQYYREEENGRGNFPPRFSGLQFPNYSSELNVNALELDDSALYLCASSLAPGQGNIQYFGAGTRLSVL.

This clonotype occurred many times. J is TRBJ2-7 and V is TRBV4-2; TRBD2 aligns across 7 bases. V was clipped by 2 bases and J by 4 bases; unmatched bases: 8. There are 15 residues in the CDR3. CDR1 and CDR2 from the germline V gene are LGHNA and YNFKEQ. The CDR3 here is CASSQPGIAGYEQYF. The CDR3 DNA follows: TGTGCCAGCAGCCAACCTGGGATAGCGGGTTACGAGCAGTACTTC.

The CDR3 sequence is CSAPSGSRQFF. CDR3 bases: TGCAGTGCCCCCAGCGGGAGCAGGCAGTTCTTC. J is TRBJ2-1 and V is TRBV20-1, with 8 bases identical to TRBD2. The V gene end was trimmed by 6 bases and the J gene end by 12 bases; junction bases not matched to a gene: 7. Germline-derived CDR1 and CDR2 are DFQATT and SNEGSKA (reference sequence). This CDR3 is 11 amino acids long.

As DNA, the CDR3 is TGTGCCAGCACAAGTCGAGCGGGGGGGCTATTGAATGAGCAGTTCTTC. Translating gives CASTSRAGGLLNEQFF. The chain links TRBV6-5 to TRBJ2-1; 10 positions agree with TRBD2. The germline gives CDR1 MNHEY, CDR2 SVGAGI. The V and J ends lost 7 bases and 7 bases, in that order; junction bases with no gene match: 13. The CDR3 length is 16 residues.

This clonotype was seen ten or more times. The CDR3 is CSRIEGLAPHEQFF. The DNA for the CDR3 is TGCAGTCGTATAGAGGGACTAGCCCCGCATGAGCAGTTCTTC. The chain employs TRBV20-1 and TRBJ2-1; 9 nucleotides line up with TRBD2. Germline V CDR1 and CDR2: DFQATT, SNEGSKA (reference sequence). The CDR3 is 14 amino acids. V shed 8 bases and J 8 bases; nucleotides not matched to a gene: 13.

The rearrangement joins TRBV7-6 to TRBJ1-6; D call uncertain. Trimming stripped 0 bases from V and 10 bases from J, with 7 bases between. Germline V gene data show CDR1 as SGHVS and CDR2 as FNYEAQ. This CDR3 has 13 residues. CDR3 sequence reads: CASSLALSSPLHF. Written as DNA, the CDR3 is TGTGCCAGCAGCTTAGCGCTCAGCTCACCCCTCCACTTT.

The gene calls are TRBV7-6 and TRBJ2-7; D not certain. The CDR3 sequence is 13 residues long. V lost 3 bases and J 1 base, leaving 7 bases between the germline ends. Germline V lookup: CDR1 SGHVS, CDR2 FNYEAQ. The CDR3 here is CASSFPGSYEQYF. The CDR3 DNA reads as TGTGCCAGCAGCTTCCCAGGTTCCTACGAGCAGTACTTC.

The table lists this clonotype with many counts. The rearrangement uses TRBV4-2 and TRBJ2-7; possibly TRBD2 for D (6 bases). CDR1 and CDR2 (germline): LGHNA, YNFKEQ. Trimming stripped 4 bases from V and 3 bases from J, with 16 bases between. CDR3 length equals 15 residues. CDR3 bases: TGTGCCAGCAGCCCGGGGGTCCCATTGGTCTACGAGCAGTACTTC. As protein: CASSPGVPLVYEQYF.

This clonotype appeared many times. The CDR3 DNA reads as TGTGCCAGCAGCTTGGGGCCTACTAGCGACCAAGAGACCCAGTACTTC. Amino acids: CASSLGPTSDQETQYF. This chain connects TRBV7-3 to TRBJ2-5, with 7 bases identical to TRBD2. V was pared by 3 bases and J by 0 bases, with 7 bases of the junction left unmatched. This CDR3 contains 16 residues. The V gene's germline CDR1 is SGHTA and CDR2 FQGTGA. Full variable domain (rest looked up from reference TRBV7-3 and TRBJ2-5): GAGVSQTPSNKVTEKGKYVELRCDPISGHTALYWYRQSLGQGPEFLIYFQGTGAADDSGLPNDRFFAVRPEGSVSTLKIQRTERGDSAVYLCASSLGPTSDQETQYFGPGTRLLVL.

In its sample, this clonotype was seen many times. The V gene is TRBV29-1, the J gene TRBJ2-1; 12 bases match TRBD2. CDR1 SQVTM and CDR2 ANQGSEA come from the germline V gene. Trimming took 6 bases from V and 12 from J; bases not matched to a gene: 12. This CDR3 has 14 amino acids. CDR3 sequence: CSVRLAGVFLGQFF. The CDR3 coding sequence is TGCAGCGTGCGACTAGCGGGAGTGTTTTTGGGGCAGTTCTTC.

The chain carries TRBV12-3 or TRBV12-4 and TRBJ1-1; D is undetermined. This CDR3 region has 12 residues. The V and J ends lost 1 base and 11 bases respectively, with 11 bases between them. CDR3 bases: TGTGCCAGCAGTTTAGTTGGAGAAGGGGCTTTCTTT. Translated: CASSLVGEGAFF.

The CDR3 loop is CATSRDRSIQPQHF. The CDR3 nucleotides are TGTGCCACCAGCAGAGATCGTTCCATTCAGCCCCAGCATTTT. The chain employs TRBV15 and TRBJ1-5; no reliable D call. Germline V lookup: CDR1 LNHNV, CDR2 YYDKDF (reference sequence). V was trimmed by 0 bases and J by 6 bases, leaving 9 bases between them. This CDR3 has 14 residues. The full variable domain, rest sourced from reference TRBV15 and TRBJ1-5, is DAMVIQNPRYQVTQFGKPVTLSCSQTLNHNVMYWYQQKSSQAPKLLFHYYDKDFNNEADTPDNFQSRRPNTSFCFLDIRSPGLGDTAMYLCATSRDRSIQPQHFGDGTRLSIL.

The gene calls are TRBV20-1 and TRBJ2-7, with 7 bases fitting TRBD2. This CDR3 region has 13 residues. In germline, CDR1 is DFQATT, CDR2 SNEGSKA (reference sequence). The junction had 7 bases not matched to a gene; V was cut back by 3 bases and J by 5 bases. The CDR3 spells CSASSGMVHEQYF. CDR3 in DNA: TGCAGTGCTAGCAGCGGGATGGTCCACGAGCAGTACTTC.

This clonotype was counted many times. This chain connects TRBV7-2 to TRBJ2-1; possible D gene TRBD2, 7 bases. V was shortened by 5 bases and J by 2 bases, with 13 bases between the two germline ends. CDR3 length: 15 residues. Germline loops: CDR1 SGHTA, CDR2 FQGNSA. CDR3 protein: CASSTRGGTYNEQFF. The CDR3 DNA reads as TGTGCCAGCAGCACAAGGGGGGGGACCTACAATGAGCAGTTCTTC.

The V gene is TRBV7-6, the J gene TRBJ2-5; 9 nucleotides line up with TRBD2. Germline V gene lookup returns CDR1 SGHVS and CDR2 FNYEAQ. V dropped 4 bases and J dropped 5; count of bases not matched to a gene: 5. There are 14 residues in the CDR3. CDR3 sequence: CASSSFSGSETQYF. The CDR3 nucleotides are TGTGCCAGCAGCTCTTTTAGCGGGAGTGAGACCCAGTACTTC.

Many counts were recorded for this clonotype. The chain recombines TRBV3-1 with TRBJ2-1; D is perhaps TRBD1 (6 bases). The V and J ends lost 5 bases and 2 bases respectively, with 13 bases between them. CDR1 is LGHDT, CDR2 YNNKEL, per germline (reference sequence). The CDR3 loop spans 15 amino acids. CDR3 bases: TGTGCCAGCAGCGGGAACAGGGCTCCCTACAATGAGCAGTTCTTC. This translates into CASSGNRAPYNEQFF.

The gene calls are TRBV20-1 and TRBJ2-1; 11 bases fit TRBD2. Germline V gives CDR1 DFQATT, CDR2 SNEGSKA (reference sequence). V was pared by 1 base and J by 9 bases, with 5 bases of the junction left unmatched. The CDR3 extends over 14 amino acids. The CDR3 loop is CSARGLAGGGEQFF. The DNA for the CDR3 is TGCAGTGCTAGAGGGCTAGCGGGAGGCGGTGAGCAGTTCTTC.

This clonotype has ten or more counts. The rearrangement links TRBV29-1 to TRBJ2-4; D is uncertain. This CDR3 has 14 residues. Per germline, CDR1 SQVTM and CDR2 ANQGSEA. Trimming stripped 5 bases from V and 0 bases from J, with 11 bases between. The CDR3 sequence: CSVSLAVAKNIQYF. CDR3 sequence (DNA): TGCAGCGTTTCCCTGGCCGTAGCCAAAAACATTCAGTACTTC. Together with reference TRBV29-1 and TRBJ2-4, the CDR3 gives the full variable domain: SAVISQKPSRDICQRGTSLTIQCQVDSQVTMMFWYRQQPGQSLTLIATANQGSEATYESGFVIDKFPISRPNLTFSTLTVSNMSPEDSSIYLCSVSLAVAKNIQYFGAGTRLSVL.

The J gene is TRBJ1-1, the V gene TRBV20-1; possibly TRBD1 for D (5 bases). The CDR3 has 13 amino acids. Germline V CDR1 and CDR2: DFQATT, SNEGSKA (reference sequence). DNA for the CDR3: TGCAGCGCCCAGGGAAGCCAGAACACTGAAGCTTTCTTT. The encoded protein is CSAQGSQNTEAFF.

This clonotype came up a few times. This sequence joins TRBV5-6 and TRBJ2-7; possibly TRBD1 or TRBD2 for D (5 bases each). CDR1 is SGHDT and CDR2 is YYEEEE in the germline V gene. CDR3 length: 15 residues. V dropped 4 bases and J dropped 0 bases, with 14 bases sitting between them. The CDR3 DNA reads as TGTGCCAGCAGCACCCCGGGGCGGTACTCCTACGAGCAGTACTTC. This codes for CASSTPGRYSYEQYF.

The J gene is TRBJ2-2, the V gene TRBV13, with 7 bases that match TRBD2. Germline CDR1 and CDR2: PRHDT and FYEKMQ (reference sequence). After removal of 1 base from V and 1 base from J, the junction contained 12 bases not matched to a gene. There are 19 residues in the CDR3. The CDR3 here is CASSLDGGRALRNTGELFF. The DNA of the CDR3 is TGTGCCAGCAGCTTAGATGGTGGGAGGGCCCTCCGGAACACCGGGGAGCTGTTTTTT.

There are many counts of this clonotype. The chain has TRBV4-2 and TRBJ2-5; tentatively, D is TRBD2 (6 bases). CDR1 LGHNA and CDR2 YNFKEQ come from the germline V gene. This CDR3 comprises 15 residues. The V and J ends lost 1 base and 5 bases respectively, with 14 bases between them. The CDR3 DNA is TGTGCCAGCAGCCAAGTCGCGGGATCTCTGGAGACCCAGTACTTC. This encodes CASSQVAGSLETQYF.

In this sample, this clonotype turned up a few times. This sequence joins TRBV5-1 and TRBJ2-3; 12 bases align to TRBD2. Germline CDR1 reads SGHRS; CDR2 reads YFSETQ. This CDR3 region has 14 residues. J gave up 6 bases and V 3 bases, and 2 bases lay outside the gene matches. CDR3 sequence reads: CASSSSGGADTQYF. The CDR3 DNA follows: TGCGCCAGCAGCTCTAGCGGGGGGGCCGATACGCAGTATTTT. Filled out from reference TRBV5-1 and TRBJ2-3, the complete variable domain reads KAGVTQTPRYLIKTRGQQVTLSCSPISGHRSVSWYQQTPGQGLQFLFEYFSETQRNKGNFPGRFSGRQFSNSRSEMNVSTLELGDSALYLCASSSSGGADTQYFGPGTRLTVL.

This clonotype was recorded many times. J is TRBJ2-1 and V is TRBV20-1; 12 bases line up with TRBD2. Germline loops: CDR1 DFQATT, CDR2 SNEGSKA (reference sequence). V was clipped by 7 bases and J by 12 bases; unmatched bases: 7. CDR3 length: 12 amino acids. The CDR3 loop is CSGQTSGGSQFF. DNA of the CDR3: TGCAGTGGTCAGACTAGCGGGGGATCGCAGTTCTTC.

A few counts support this clonotype. The rearrangement joins TRBV7-9 to TRBJ1-4; 7 positions agree with TRBD1. Trimming at V came to 4 bases and at J to 6 bases, leaving 2 bases not matched to a gene. The CDR3 is 13 residues long. The V gene's germline CDR1 is SEHNR and CDR2 FQNEAQ (reference sequence). CDR3 sequence: CASSSTGDEKLFF. The CDR3 DNA sequence: TGTGCCAGCAGCTCAACAGGGGATGAAAAACTGTTTTTT.

This clonotype was found many times. V usage is TRBV5-4 and J usage is TRBJ2-7, with TRBD1 matching over 10 bases. From germline, CDR1 is SGHNT and CDR2 YYREEE (reference sequence). V shed 5 bases, J shed 3 bases, and the junction held 8 bases outside the gene matches. The CDR3 has 15 residues. The CDR3 DNA sequence: TGTGCCAGCAGTTCGCCGGGACAGGGGAACTACGAGCAGTACTTC. Amino acids: CASSSPGQGNYEQYF.

This clonotype has just a few counts. CDR3 loop: CASSASGREEYGEQFF. The CDR3 DNA reads as TGTGCCAGCAGTGCTAGCGGGAGAGAAGAGTATGGTGAGCAGTTCTTC. The gene calls are TRBV6-1 and TRBJ2-1; 10 nucleotides match TRBD2. There are 16 residues in the CDR3. Losses at the gene ends were 4 bases for V and 9 bases for J; bases not matched to a gene: 12. Germline CDR1 reads MNHNS; CDR2 reads SASEGT.

This clonotype came up many times. V usage is TRBV12-3 or TRBV12-4 and J usage is TRBJ2-7; D gene unclear. The CDR3 spans 13 residues. Trimming stripped 2 bases from V and 6 bases from J, with 11 bases between. In nucleotides, the CDR3 is TGTGCCAGCAGTTTACCTGCGTCTGGCGAGCAGTACTTC. Protein sequence: CASSLPASGEQYF.

This clonotype has only a few counts. The rearrangement joins TRBV12-3 or TRBV12-4 to TRBJ1-1; a weak D match, TRBD1 (5 bases). This CDR3 has 13 amino acids. Deletions cut 3 bases from V and 5 bases from J, with 10 bases between. Here the CDR3 DNA reads TGTGCCAGCAGTTTCGGGGGATGGACTGAAGCTTTCTTT. As protein: CASSFGGWTEAFF.

This clonotype was recorded at least ten times. The rearrangement uses TRBV29-1 and TRBJ1-2, with D unresolved. Per the germline V gene, CDR1 is SQVTM and CDR2 is ANQGSEA. There are 13 residues in the CDR3. The germline V and J ends were trimmed by 3 bases and 4 bases, with 12 bases remaining between them. In DNA, the CDR3 is TGCAGCGTTGATACTTTCAGATCCTATGGCTACACCTTC. Protein: CSVDTFRSYGYTF.